Listed here are 8 T cell receptor beta chains from one sample, sequenced in a study of blood T cell repertoires in COVID-19. Profiled with immunoSEQ multiplex PCR; TCRdb holds only in-frame clones, not every one. This table has about 150,000 clones, roughly 80% appearing once. Sequenced material: peripheral blood. The source is a woman aged 60-75 years with acute or convalescent COVID-19.

The chain recombines TRBV12-3 or TRBV12-4 with TRBJ1-1, with no clear D. The CDR3 has 12 amino acids. Trimming stripped 3 bases from V and 5 bases from J, with 7 bases between. CDR3 sequence (DNA): TGTGCCAGCAGTTTTACCAGAACTGAAGCTTTCTTT. Its protein product is CASSFTRTEAFF.

This chain uses TRBV7-9 with TRBJ2-5, with 8 bases lining up with TRBD1. CDR3 length: 16 residues. With V trimmed by 2 bases and J by 3 bases, 8 bases remained unmatched. Germline assignment: CDR1 SEHNR and CDR2 FQNEAQ (reference sequence). CDR3 loop: CASSLRQGAFEETQYF. DNA for the CDR3: TGTGCCAGCAGCTTACGGCAGGGGGCGTTCGAAGAGACCCAGTACTTC.

On this clone: An end of the junction differs from the germline gene, which may be a read error. J is TRBJ1-6 and V is TRBV6-5, with D uncertain. The CDR3 extends over 11 amino acids. Per the germline V gene, CDR1 is MNHEY and CDR2 is SVGAGI. This CDR3 reads CGSSYNSPLHF. The CDR3, as DNA: TGCGGGAGCTCCTATAATTCACCCCTCCACTTT.

The rearrangement uses TRBV7-9 and TRBJ2-1; the D is unclear. This CDR3 spans 11 amino acids. The V end lost 5 bases, the J end lost 6 bases, and 5 bases lay between the germline ends. Germline CDR1 is SEHNR and CDR2 is FQNEAQ (reference sequence). The CDR3 region has the DNA TGTGCCAGCAGCAAACTCAATGAGCAGTTCTTC. Protein sequence: CASSKLNEQFF.

This clone showed up just a few times. CDR3 DNA: TGTGCCAGCAGTTTCACACACACCGGGGAGCTGTTTTTT. Protein sequence: CASSFTHTGELFF. The V and J genes are TRBV12-3 or TRBV12-4 and TRBJ2-2; no clear D gene. This CDR3 has 13 residues. The V end lost 3 bases, the J end lost 3 bases, and 5 bases lay between the germline ends.

This clone was seen once. J is TRBJ1-1 and V is TRBV18; weak D call: TRBD1 (5 bases). The CDR3 is made up of 13 amino acids. Per germline, CDR1 KGHSH and CDR2 LQKENI. The V gene lost 4 bases and the J gene lost 1 base, with 7 bases spanning the gap. Here the CDR3 reads CASSRDWNTEAFF. The CDR3 region has the DNA TGTGCCAGCTCACGGGACTGGAACACTGAAGCTTTCTTT.

The chain joins TRBV10-3 to TRBJ2-3; 8 positions match TRBD1. The CDR3 covers 20 residues. CDR1 and CDR2 from the germline V gene are ENHRY and SYGVKD. V dropped 6 bases and J dropped 0; count of bases not matched to a gene: 20. In nucleotides, the CDR3 is TGTGCCATCAGGGGACAGACAGGGGCCGCCGTTGCCCCTAGCACAGATACGCAGTATTTT. Translated: CAIRGQTGAAVAPSTDTQYF.

This clone was recorded a few times. V gene TRBV5-6 combines with J gene TRBJ1-1; a weak D match, TRBD1 (5 bases). V lost 1 base and J 0 bases, leaving 10 bases between the germline ends. The germline V gene has CDR1 SGHDT and CDR2 YYEEEE. This CDR3 is 15 amino acids long. The CDR3, as DNA: TGTGCCAGCAGCTTGTTTCAGGGTATGAACACTGAAGCTTTCTTT. Translation gives CASSLFQGMNTEAFF.